These 6 T cell receptor beta chains were all obtained from the same sample, sequenced in a study of blood T cells in healthy people across ages. The use of a sample-barcoded 5' primer and a J-beta primer mix characterized a second PCR of roughly 6 to 11 cycles. TCRdb independently ran MiXCR on the 5' RACE reads; one entry per CDR3 protein. The repertoire includes roughly 900,000 distinct CDR3 sequences, 40% to 60% of them detected once, and around 15% sits in the top ten. Sequencing was done on a sample of blood. Source of these receptors: a young man in good health.

This clonotype has a handful of counts. The chain recombines TRBV27 with TRBJ1-2; a possible D gene is TRBD1 (5 bases). The length of the CDR3 is 13 residues. CDR1 and CDR2 (germline): MNHEY, SMNVEV (reference sequence). The ends were cut back, 6 bases at V and 4 bases at J, with 12 bases in the middle. CDR3 nucleotide sequence: TGTGCCAGCAGCTTGGGGGGACTCTATGGCTACACCTTC. Protein product: CASSLGGLYGYTF.

The chain links TRBV15 to TRBJ2-1; D not resolved. Germline V gene lookup returns CDR1 LNHNV and CDR2 YYDKDF (reference sequence). This CDR3 region has 15 residues. V was trimmed by 3 bases and J by 7 bases, leaving 16 bases between them. CDR3 loop: CATSRATLGENEQFF. The CDR3 DNA reads as TGTGCCACCAGCAGGGCGACCCTCGGTGAAAATGAGCAGTTCTTC.

This clonotype was found once. This rearrangement joins TRBV2 to TRBJ2-3, with D unresolved. Germline CDR1 reads SNHLY; CDR2 reads FYNNEI. The CDR3 spans 15 residues. V was trimmed by 4 bases and J by 0 bases, leaving 11 bases between them. The CDR3 loop reads CASSGWRTSTDTQYF. CDR3 sequence (DNA): TGTGCCAGCAGTGGATGGCGAACTAGCACAGATACGCAGTATTTT.

This clonotype has more than one count but fewer than ten. This chain joins TRBV27 and TRBJ2-6; possible D gene TRBD1, 5 bases. The CDR3 runs to 19 residues. The V end lost 5 bases, the J end lost 0 bases, and 20 bases lay between the germline ends. CDR1 and CDR2 from the germline V gene are MNHEY and SMNVEV (reference sequence). CDR3 protein: CASSKYRQNSFSGANVLTF. The CDR3, as DNA: TGTGCCAGCAGTAAATACCGACAGAATAGCTTCTCTGGGGCCAACGTCCTGACTTTC.

This chain links TRBV24-1 with TRBJ2-7; D is unresolved. V lost 9 bases to trimming and J lost 4 bases, with 9 bases between them. This CDR3 has 11 amino acids. CDR1 is KGHDR, CDR2 SFDVKD, per germline. CDR3 residues: CATGDRYEQYF. In DNA form, the CDR3 reads TGTGCCACCGGGGATAGGTACGAGCAGTACTTC.

This chain links TRBV30 with TRBJ2-4; D unresolved. V was pared by 1 base and J by 13 bases, with 11 bases between. This CDR3 has 11 amino acids. Germline-derived CDR1 and CDR2 are GTSNPN and SVGIG (reference sequence). The CDR3 DNA is TGTGCCTGGAGTGCCGGAACTGAGCAGTACTTC. This gives the protein CAWSAGTEQYF. Based on the CDR3 plus reference TRBV30 and TRBJ2-4, the full variable domain is SQTIHQWPATLVQPVGSPLSLECTVEGTSNPNLYWYRQAAGRGLQLLFYSVGIGQISSEVPQNLSASRPQDRQFILSSKKLLLSDSGFYLCAWSAGTEQYFGAGTRLSVL.